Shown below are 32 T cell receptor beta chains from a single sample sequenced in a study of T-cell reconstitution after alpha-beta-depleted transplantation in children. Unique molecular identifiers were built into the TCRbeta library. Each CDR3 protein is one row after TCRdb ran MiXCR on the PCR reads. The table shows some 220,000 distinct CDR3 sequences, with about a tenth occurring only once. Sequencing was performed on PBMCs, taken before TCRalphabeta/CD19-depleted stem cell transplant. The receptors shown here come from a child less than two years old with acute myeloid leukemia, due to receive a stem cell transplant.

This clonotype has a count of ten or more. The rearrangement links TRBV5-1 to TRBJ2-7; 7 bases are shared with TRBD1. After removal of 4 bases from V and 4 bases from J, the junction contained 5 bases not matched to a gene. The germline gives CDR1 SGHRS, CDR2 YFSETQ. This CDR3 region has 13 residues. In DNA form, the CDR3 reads TGCGCCAGCAGCCCCTCACAGGGGTACGAGCAGTACTTC. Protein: CASSPSQGYEQYF. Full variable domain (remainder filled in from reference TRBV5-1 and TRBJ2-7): KAGVTQTPRYLIKTRGQQVTLSCSPISGHRSVSWYQQTPGQGLQFLFEYFSETQRNKGNFPGRFSGRQFSNSRSEMNVSTLELGDSALYLCASSPSQGYEQYFGPGTRLTVT.

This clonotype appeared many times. This chain's CDR3 is CASSGERGYTDTQYF. The CDR3 DNA reads as TGTGCCAGCAGCGGAGAGCGGGGCTACACAGATACGCAGTATTTT. J is TRBJ2-3 and V is TRBV9; 7 bases match TRBD2. CDR1 and CDR2 from the germline V gene are SGDLS and YYNGEE. CDR3 length: 15 amino acids. Trimming at V came to 3 bases and at J to 2 bases, leaving 6 bases not matched to a gene.

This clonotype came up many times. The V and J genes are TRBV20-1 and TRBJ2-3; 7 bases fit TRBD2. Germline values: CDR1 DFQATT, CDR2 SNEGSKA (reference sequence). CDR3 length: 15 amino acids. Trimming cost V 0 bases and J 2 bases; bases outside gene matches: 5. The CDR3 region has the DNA TGCAGTGCTAGAGATTTTGCGGGAGCCACAGATACGCAGTATTTT. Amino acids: CSARDFAGATDTQYF.

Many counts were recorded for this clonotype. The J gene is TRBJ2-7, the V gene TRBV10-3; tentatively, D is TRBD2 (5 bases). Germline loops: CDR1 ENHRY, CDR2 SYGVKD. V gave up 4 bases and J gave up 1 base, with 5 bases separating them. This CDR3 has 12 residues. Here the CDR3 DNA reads TGTGCCATCAGTGCGGGGTCCTACGAGCAGTACTTC. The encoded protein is CAISAGSYEQYF.

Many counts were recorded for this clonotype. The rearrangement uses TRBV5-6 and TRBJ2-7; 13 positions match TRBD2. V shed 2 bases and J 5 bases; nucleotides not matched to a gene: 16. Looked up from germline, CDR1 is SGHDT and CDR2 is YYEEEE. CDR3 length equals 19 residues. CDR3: CASSFPSRGLAGFGNEQYF. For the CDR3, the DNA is TGTGCCAGCAGCTTTCCGAGCCGGGGACTAGCGGGATTTGGAAACGAGCAGTACTTC.

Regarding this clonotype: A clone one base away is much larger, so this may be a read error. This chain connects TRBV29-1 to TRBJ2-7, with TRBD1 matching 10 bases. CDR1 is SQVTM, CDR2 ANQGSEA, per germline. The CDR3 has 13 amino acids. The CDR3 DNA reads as TGCAGCGCCCTGGGACAGGGGAGCTACGAGCAGTCCTTC. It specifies CSALGQGSYEQSF.

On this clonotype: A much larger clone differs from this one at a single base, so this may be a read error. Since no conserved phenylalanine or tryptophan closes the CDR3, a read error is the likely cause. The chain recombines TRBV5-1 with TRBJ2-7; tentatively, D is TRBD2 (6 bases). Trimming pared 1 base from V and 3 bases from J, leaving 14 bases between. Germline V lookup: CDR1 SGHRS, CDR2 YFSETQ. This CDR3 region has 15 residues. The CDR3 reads CASSLRAGRDYEQYL. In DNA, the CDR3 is TGCGCCAGCAGCTTGAGGGCGGGAAGGGACTACGAGCAGTACCTC.

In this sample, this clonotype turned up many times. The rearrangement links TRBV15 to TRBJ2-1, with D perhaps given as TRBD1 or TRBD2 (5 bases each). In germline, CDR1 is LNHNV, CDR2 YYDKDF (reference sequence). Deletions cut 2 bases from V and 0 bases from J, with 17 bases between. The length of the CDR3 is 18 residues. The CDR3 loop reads CATSRSPRSGPSYNEQFF. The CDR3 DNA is TGTGCCACCAGCAGATCTCCGAGGTCGGGACCCTCCTACAATGAGCAGTTCTTC.

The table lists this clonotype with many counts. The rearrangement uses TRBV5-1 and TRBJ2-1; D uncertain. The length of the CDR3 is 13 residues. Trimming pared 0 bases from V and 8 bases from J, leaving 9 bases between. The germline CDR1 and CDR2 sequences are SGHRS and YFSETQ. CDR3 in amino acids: CASSLALYDEQFF. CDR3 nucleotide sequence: TGCGCCAGCAGCTTGGCTCTGTACGATGAGCAGTTCTTC.

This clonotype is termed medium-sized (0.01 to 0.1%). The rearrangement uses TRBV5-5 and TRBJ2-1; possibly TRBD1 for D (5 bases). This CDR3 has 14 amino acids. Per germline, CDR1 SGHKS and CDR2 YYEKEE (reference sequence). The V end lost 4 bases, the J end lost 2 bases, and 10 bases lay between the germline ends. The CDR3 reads CASSHQGTYNEQFF. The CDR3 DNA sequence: TGTGCCAGCAGCCATCAGGGTACCTACAATGAGCAGTTCTTC. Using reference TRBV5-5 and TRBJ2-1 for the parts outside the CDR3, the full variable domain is DAGVTQSPTHLIKTRGQQVTLRCSPISGHKSVSWYQQVLGQGPQFIFQYYEKEERGRGNFPDRFSARQFPNYSSELNVNALLLGDSALYLCASSHQGTYNEQFFGPGTRLTVL.

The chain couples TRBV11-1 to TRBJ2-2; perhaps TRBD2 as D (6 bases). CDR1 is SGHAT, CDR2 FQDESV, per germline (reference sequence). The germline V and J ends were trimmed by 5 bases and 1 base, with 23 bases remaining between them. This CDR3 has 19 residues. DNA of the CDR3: TGTGCCAGCAGCCCCTGGAGTGCGGACTACTCTGGGAACACCGGGGAGCTGTTTTTT. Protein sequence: CASSPWSADYSGNTGELFF.

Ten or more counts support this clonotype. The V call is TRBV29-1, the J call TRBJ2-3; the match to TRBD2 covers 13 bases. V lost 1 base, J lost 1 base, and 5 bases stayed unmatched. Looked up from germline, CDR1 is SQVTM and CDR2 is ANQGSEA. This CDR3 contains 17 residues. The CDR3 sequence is CSVEGTSGSLGTDTQYF. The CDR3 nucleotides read TGCAGCGTTGAAGGGACTAGCGGGAGTCTCGGCACAGATACGCAGTATTTT.

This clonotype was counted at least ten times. The CDR3 here is CATSEEDLTSTDTQYF. The CDR3 DNA is TGTGCCACCAGTGAAGAGGACTTAACTAGCACAGATACGCAGTATTTT. The chain has TRBV24-1 and TRBJ2-3; D may be TRBD2 (5 bases). Per germline, CDR1 KGHDR and CDR2 SFDVKD. The CDR3 is 16 residues long. With 4 bases removed from V and 0 bases from J, the gap between germline ends came to 13 bases.

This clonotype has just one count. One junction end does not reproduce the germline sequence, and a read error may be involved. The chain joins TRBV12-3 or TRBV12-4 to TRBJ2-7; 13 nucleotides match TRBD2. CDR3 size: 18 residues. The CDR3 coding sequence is TGTACCAGCAGTTTAGCGGCCCTCGGACTAGCGGGAGCCGGCGAGCAGTACTTC. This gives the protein CTSSLAALGLAGAGEQYF.

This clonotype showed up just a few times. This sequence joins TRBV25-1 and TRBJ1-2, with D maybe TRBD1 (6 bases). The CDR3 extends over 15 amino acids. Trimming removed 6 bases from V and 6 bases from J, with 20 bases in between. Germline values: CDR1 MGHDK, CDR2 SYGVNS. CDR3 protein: CASSLYQGGFDGYTF. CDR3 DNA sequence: TGTGCCAGCAGCCTTTATCAAGGGGGGTTCGATGGCTACACCTTC.

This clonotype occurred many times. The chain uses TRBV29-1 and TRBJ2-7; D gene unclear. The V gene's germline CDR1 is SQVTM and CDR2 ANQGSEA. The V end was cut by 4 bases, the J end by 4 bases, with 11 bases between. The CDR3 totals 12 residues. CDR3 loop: CSVALDGYEQYF. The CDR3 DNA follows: TGCAGCGTTGCTCTTGACGGATACGAGCAGTACTTC.

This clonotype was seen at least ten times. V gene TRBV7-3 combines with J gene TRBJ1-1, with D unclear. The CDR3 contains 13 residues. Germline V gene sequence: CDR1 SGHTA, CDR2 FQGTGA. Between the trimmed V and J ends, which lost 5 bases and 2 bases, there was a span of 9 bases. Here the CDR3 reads CASSNQPNTEAFF. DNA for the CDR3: TGTGCCAGCAGCAACCAACCCAACACTGAAGCTTTCTTT. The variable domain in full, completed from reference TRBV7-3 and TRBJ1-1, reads GAGVSQTPSNKVTEKGKYVELRCDPISGHTALYWYRQSLGQGPEFLIYFQGTGAADDSGLPNDRFFAVRPEGSVSTLKIQRTERGDSAVYLCASSNQPNTEAFFGQGTRLTVV.

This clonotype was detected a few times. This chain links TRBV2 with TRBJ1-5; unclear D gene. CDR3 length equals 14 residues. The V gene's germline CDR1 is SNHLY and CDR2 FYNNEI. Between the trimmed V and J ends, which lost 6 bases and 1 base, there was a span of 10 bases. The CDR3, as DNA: TGTGCCAGCAGCCAGACGGGGAGCAATCAGCCCCAGCATTTT. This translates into CASSQTGSNQPQHF.

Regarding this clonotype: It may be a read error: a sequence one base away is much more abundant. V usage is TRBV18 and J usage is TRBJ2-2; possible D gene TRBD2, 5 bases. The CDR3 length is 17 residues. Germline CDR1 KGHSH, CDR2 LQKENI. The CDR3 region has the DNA TGTGCCAGCTCACCAATCTCAGCAGCTGCGAACACCGGGGAGCTGTGTTTT. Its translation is CASSPISAAANTGELCF.

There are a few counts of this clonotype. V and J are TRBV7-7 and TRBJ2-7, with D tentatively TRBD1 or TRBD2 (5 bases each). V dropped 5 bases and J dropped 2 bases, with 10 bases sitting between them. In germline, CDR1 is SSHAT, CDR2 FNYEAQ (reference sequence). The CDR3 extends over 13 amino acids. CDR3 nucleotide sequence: TGTGCCAGCAGCCCCACGGGGCCCTACGAGCAGTACTTC. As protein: CASSPTGPYEQYF.

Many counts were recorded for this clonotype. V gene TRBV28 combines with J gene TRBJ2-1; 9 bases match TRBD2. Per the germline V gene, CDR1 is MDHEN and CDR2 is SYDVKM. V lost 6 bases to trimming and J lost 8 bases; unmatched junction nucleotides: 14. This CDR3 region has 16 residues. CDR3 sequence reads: CASSSSGTSPVYEQFF. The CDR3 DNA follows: TGTGCCAGCAGCTCCTCCGGGACTAGCCCTGTCTATGAGCAGTTCTTC.

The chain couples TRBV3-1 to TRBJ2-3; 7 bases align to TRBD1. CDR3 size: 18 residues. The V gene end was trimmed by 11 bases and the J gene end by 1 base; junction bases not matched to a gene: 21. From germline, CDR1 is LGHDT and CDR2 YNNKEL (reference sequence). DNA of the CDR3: TGTGCCTTCAGCCCGTCGGGACAGTCCCTCCGGGGCACAGATACGCAGTATTTT. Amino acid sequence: CAFSPSGQSLRGTDTQYF.

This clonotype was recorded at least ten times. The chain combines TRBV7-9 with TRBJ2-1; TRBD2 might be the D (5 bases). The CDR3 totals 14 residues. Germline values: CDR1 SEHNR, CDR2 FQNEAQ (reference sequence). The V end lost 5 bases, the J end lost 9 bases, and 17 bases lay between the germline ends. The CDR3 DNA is TGTGCCAGCAGCCAAACCACGGGGTTCCTTGAGCAGTTCTTC. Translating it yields CASSQTTGFLEQFF.

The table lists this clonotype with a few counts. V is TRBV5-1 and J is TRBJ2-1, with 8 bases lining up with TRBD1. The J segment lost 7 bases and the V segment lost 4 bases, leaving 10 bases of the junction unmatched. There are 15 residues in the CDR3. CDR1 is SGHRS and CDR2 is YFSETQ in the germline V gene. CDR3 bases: TGCGCCAGCAGCATTACAGGGGGGAAGGGTAATGAGCAGTTCTTC. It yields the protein CASSITGGKGNEQFF.

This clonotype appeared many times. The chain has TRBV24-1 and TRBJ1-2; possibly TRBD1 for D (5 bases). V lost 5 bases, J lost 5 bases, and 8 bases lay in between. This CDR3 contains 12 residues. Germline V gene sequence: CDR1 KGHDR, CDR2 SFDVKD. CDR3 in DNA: TGTGCCACCAGTGCCCAGGGTTATGGCTACACCTTC. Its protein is CATSAQGYGYTF.

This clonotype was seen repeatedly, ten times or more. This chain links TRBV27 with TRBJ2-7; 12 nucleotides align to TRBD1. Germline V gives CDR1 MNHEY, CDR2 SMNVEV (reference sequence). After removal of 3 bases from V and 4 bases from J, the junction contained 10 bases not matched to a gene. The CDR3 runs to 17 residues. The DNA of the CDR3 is TGTGCCAGCAGTTTGTCCTCCCCGGGACAGGGGGCTTACGAGCAGTACTTC. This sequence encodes CASSLSSPGQGAYEQYF.

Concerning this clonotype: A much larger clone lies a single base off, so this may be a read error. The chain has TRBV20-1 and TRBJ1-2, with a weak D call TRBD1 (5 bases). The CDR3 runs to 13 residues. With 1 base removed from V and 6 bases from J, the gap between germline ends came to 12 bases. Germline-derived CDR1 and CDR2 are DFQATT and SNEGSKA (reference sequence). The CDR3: CSARAPGEDGYTF. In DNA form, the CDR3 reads TGCAGTGCTAGAGCCCCGGGGGAGGATGGCTACACCTTC.

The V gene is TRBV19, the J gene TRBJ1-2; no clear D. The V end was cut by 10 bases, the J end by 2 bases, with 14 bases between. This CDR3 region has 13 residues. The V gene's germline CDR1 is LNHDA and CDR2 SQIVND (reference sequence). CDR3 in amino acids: CATAPGLNYGYTF. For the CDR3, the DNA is TGTGCCACTGCCCCCGGACTGAACTATGGCTACACCTTC.

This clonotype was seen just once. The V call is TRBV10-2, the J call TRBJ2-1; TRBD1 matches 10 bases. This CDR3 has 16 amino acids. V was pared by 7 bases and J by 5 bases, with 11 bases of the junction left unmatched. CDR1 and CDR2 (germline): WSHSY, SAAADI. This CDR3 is CASIPSRDRGHNEQFF. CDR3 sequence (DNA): TGCGCCAGCATTCCCTCCCGGGACAGGGGACACAATGAGCAGTTCTTC.

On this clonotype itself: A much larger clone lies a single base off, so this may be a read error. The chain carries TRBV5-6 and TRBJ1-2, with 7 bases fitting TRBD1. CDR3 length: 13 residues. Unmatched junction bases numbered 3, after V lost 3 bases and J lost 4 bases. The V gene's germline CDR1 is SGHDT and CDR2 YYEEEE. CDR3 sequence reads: CASSSRDSYGYTF. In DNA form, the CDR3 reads TGTGCCAGCAGCTCCCGGGACAGCTATGGCTACACCTTC.

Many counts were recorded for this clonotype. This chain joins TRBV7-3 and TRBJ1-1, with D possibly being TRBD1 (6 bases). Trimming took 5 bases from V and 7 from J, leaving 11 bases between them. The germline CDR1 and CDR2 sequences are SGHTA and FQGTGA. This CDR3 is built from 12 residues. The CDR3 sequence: CASSRGDIEAFF. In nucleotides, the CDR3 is TGTGCCAGCAGCCGAGGGGACATTGAAGCTTTCTTT.

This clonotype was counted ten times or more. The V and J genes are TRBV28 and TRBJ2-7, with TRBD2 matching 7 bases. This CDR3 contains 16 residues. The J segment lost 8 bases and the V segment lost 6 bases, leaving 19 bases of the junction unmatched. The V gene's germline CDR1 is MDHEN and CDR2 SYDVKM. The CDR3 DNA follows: TGTGCCAGCAGCCCCCGGTGGGGGGGGTCTCCTACGAAGCAGTACTTC. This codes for CASSPRWGGSPTKQYF.